A selection of T cell receptor beta chains follows, all from one sample in a study of blood T cell repertoires in COVID-19. The assay was immunoSEQ multiplex PCR, and TCRdb's table has in-frame clones only and misses some. This table has about 370,000 clones, 70% to 90% appearing once. Material: peripheral blood. The source of these receptors is a woman aged 25 to 45 with COVID-19, enrolled during active disease. Both conserved end residues are trimmed from each CDR3. A clone size is listed for some rows: how often the clone was seen (once, few, many), or a class if it is expanded.

CDR3 length,clone size,V gene,CDR3 protein
11,NA,TRBV6-5,ASSYGEITEAF
14,NA,TRBV11-3,ASSPGRRERTDTQY
13,NA,TRBV5-1,ASKVSSGSFYEQY
12,NA,TRBV7-3,ASSLTQGQETQY
16,NA,TRBV7-3,ASSLSGGGAKVYNEQF
14,NA,TRBV21-1,ASSKEEREPYNEQF
13,NA,TRBV5-4,ASSLPTGFQETQY
12,NA,TRBV6-4,AGRLAGVPDTQY
12,NA,TRBV28,ASSSAGTGEGYT
11,NA,TRBV7-2,ASSSNREDTQY
12,NA,TRBV5-6,ASSGTGRQTEAF
12,NA,TRBV29-1,SVNGQGASGEQY
17,NA,TRBV11-2,ASSGAWNGASGVTGELF
13,NA,TRBV19,ASSSTGNPQSPLH
11,NA,TRBV12-3/TRBV12-4,ASSLGQGITIY
13,NA,TRBV6-5,ASSPKREAFYEQY
11,NA,TRBV24-1,ATSGTGSQPQH
11,NA,TRBV7-2,ASSLDRLSGYT
11,NA,TRBV27,ASTPGGSTEAF
11,NA,TRBV4-1,ASSDRGRNEQF
12,few,TRBV28,ASTISVLYQPQH
13,NA,TRBV6-5,ATSPLAGGRGEQY
13,NA,TRBV3-1/TRBV3-2,ASSGGGFSSYEQY
12,once,TRBV4-1,ASSQGQVRNEQF
13,NA,TRBV28,ASVPHAQGLYEQY
14,NA,TRBV6-5,ASSYGRPSGANVLT
14,NA,TRBV3-1/TRBV3-2,ASSQYGRAPYNEQF
11,NA,TRBV7-2,ASSLVSTDTQY